The following is a TCR beta chain sequence with its context. Germline CDR1 SGHRS, CDR2 YFSETQ. CDR3 length equals 13 residues. V dropped 4 bases and J dropped 0 bases, with 6 bases sitting between them. These data are taken from a study of blood T cell repertoires in COVID-19. On the study more broadly: Acute and convalescent COVID-19 specimens originated in the United States, Italy and Spain. The analysed material was cDNA or gDNA that came from T cells, B-cell-depleted T cells, or PBMCs.

The assay was immunoSEQ multiplex PCR, and TCRdb's table has in-frame clones only and misses some. Of 95,000 or so clones detected, approximately 86% appear once; the ten largest clones hold 1.2%. The genes are TRBV5-1 and TRBJ2-3, with D possibly being TRBD2 (6 bases). The sequence was obtained from a man aged 80 or over with active or convalescent COVID-19. The sequenced material came from peripheral blood. The CDR3 bases are TGCGCCAGCAGCCGGGGGAGCACAGATACGCAGTATTTT. Translated: CASSRGSTDTQYF.